Presented here are 21 T cell receptor beta chains from one specimen sequenced in a study of T cell responses to AZD1222 COVID-19 vaccine. Assay used: immunoSEQ multiplex PCR; TCRdb lists only in-frame clones, some missing. The sample shows approximately 46,000 clones, about 90% of them seen only once. Sequences were derived from peripheral blood, sampled 28 days after the second AZD1222 dose. These receptors all come from an adult who received the AZD1222 COVID-19 vaccine.

The chain uses TRBV4-1 and TRBJ1-5; D is perhaps TRBD1 (5 bases). The germline gives CDR1 MGHRA, CDR2 YSYEKL. Trimming left V 4 bases short and J 5 bases short, with 12 bases between. The CDR3 is made up of 14 amino acids. For the CDR3, the DNA is TGCGCCAGCAGCCCCCCAGGGAGGGATCAGCCCCAGCATTTT. It codes for CASSPPGRDQPQHF.

V is TRBV23-1 and J is TRBJ1-4, with 12 bases identical to TRBD1. TRBV23-1 is assigned to the ORF class and has an uncertain function. CDR3 length equals 14 residues. The trim removed 7 bases at V and 11 bases at J, leaving 8 bases unmatched. Written as DNA, the CDR3 is TGCGCCAGCAAGAGGGACAGGGGGCGGGGGAAACTGTTTTTT. This sequence encodes CASKRDRGRGKLFF.

CDR3 sequence reads: CASSLGRKQETQYF. CDR3 nucleotides: TGTGCCAGCAGTTTGGGACGGAAACAAGAGACCCAGTACTTC. V gene TRBV28 combines with J gene TRBJ2-5; D assignment may be TRBD1 or TRBD2 (5 bases each). The CDR3 is 14 amino acids. V was cut by 3 bases and J by 2 bases, with 10 bases left in between. Germline CDR1 MDHEN, CDR2 SYDVKM. Full variable domain (missing parts from reference TRBV28 and TRBJ2-5): DVKVTQSSRYLVKRTGEKVFLECVQDMDHENMFWYRQDPGLGLRLIYFSYDVKMKEKGDIPEGYSVSREKKERFSLILESASTNQTSMYLCASSLGRKQETQYFGPGTRLLVL.

The chain employs TRBV27 and TRBJ2-3, with D perhaps given as TRBD1 or TRBD2 (5 bases each). CDR3 length: 16 residues. V was pared by 5 bases and J by 9 bases, with 24 bases between. Germline-derived CDR1 and CDR2 are MNHEY and SMNVEV (reference sequence). As DNA, the CDR3 is TGTGCCAGCAGTCCCAGAGGGGCCGCGCCCGACACGACGCAGTATTTT. This codes for CASSPRGAAPDTTQYF.

The chain employs TRBV20-1 and TRBJ1-1, with 11 bases matching TRBD1. CDR3 size: 15 residues. Germline V gives CDR1 DFQATT, CDR2 SNEGSKA (reference sequence). J lost 4 bases, V lost 3 bases, and 7 bases had no gene match. The CDR3: CSASPIGTGGTEAFF. DNA for the CDR3: TGCAGTGCTAGTCCCATCGGGACAGGGGGCACTGAAGCTTTCTTT.

The chain links TRBV10-3 to TRBJ1-2; D perhaps matches TRBD1 (6 bases). The length of the CDR3 is 13 residues. Germline V gene data show CDR1 as ENHRY and CDR2 as SYGVKD. V lost 7 bases, J lost 6 bases, and 15 bases lay in between. CDR3 region: CAITEGGRHGYTF. DNA of the CDR3: TGTGCCATCACCGAAGGGGGAAGGCATGGCTACACCTTC.

The V call is TRBV3-1 (or the pseudogene TRBV3-2), the J call TRBJ1-5; perhaps TRBD1 as D (6 bases). CDR1 and CDR2 from the germline V gene are LGHDT and YNNKEL (reference sequence). V dropped 0 bases and J dropped 0 bases, with 6 bases sitting between them. The CDR3 consists of 15 residues. In nucleotides, the CDR3 is TGTGCCAGCAGCCAAGAAGGGGGTAGCAATCAGCCCCAGCATTTT. Residues: CASSQEGGSNQPQHF.

CDR3 residues: CASSPRGGEAFF. The CDR3 nucleotides read TGTGCCAGCAGCCCACGGGGAGGGGAAGCTTTCTTT. The chain joins TRBV7-8 to TRBJ1-1, with D uncertain. The length of the CDR3 is 12 residues. Trimming took 5 bases from V and 8 from J, leaving 12 bases between them. Germline-derived CDR1 and CDR2 are SGHVS and FQNEAQ.

The V and J genes are TRBV24-1 and TRBJ2-7; TRBD2 might be the D (5 bases). CDR1 KGHDR and CDR2 SFDVKD come from the germline V gene. Trimming pared 4 bases from V and 7 bases from J, leaving 13 bases between. This CDR3 has 13 amino acids. The CDR3 loop is CATSDPSSREQYF. The CDR3 DNA follows: TGTGCCACCAGTGACCCTAGCTCTCGGGAGCAGTACTTC.

The chain uses TRBV5-6 and TRBJ2-5; 8 nucleotides agree with TRBD2. The V gene end was trimmed by 4 bases and the J gene end by 5 bases; junction bases not matched to a gene: 16. In germline, CDR1 is SGHDT, CDR2 YYEEEE. The CDR3 has 17 amino acids. The CDR3 region is CASSGGISGKVMETQYF. CDR3 DNA: TGTGCCAGCAGCGGGGGGATTAGCGGGAAGGTCATGGAGACCCAGTACTTC.

This rearrangement joins TRBV20-1 to TRBJ2-7; D gene unclear. This CDR3 region has 14 residues. Per germline, CDR1 DFQATT and CDR2 SNEGSKA (reference sequence). V lost 3 bases and J lost 0, with 12 bases in between. The CDR3 bases are TGCAGTGCTAGTCTGGCAGGAAGCTCCTACGAGCAGTACTTC. It is translated as CSASLAGSSYEQYF.

This rearrangement joins TRBV4-1 to TRBJ1-1; D remains unclear. The CDR3 covers 12 residues. Trimming pared 0 bases from V and 4 bases from J, leaving 3 bases between. In germline, CDR1 is MGHRA, CDR2 YSYEKL. The CDR3 nucleotides read TGCGCCAGCAGCCAAGATGGCACTGAAGCTTTCTTT. This codes for CASSQDGTEAFF.

The chain couples TRBV3-1 (or the pseudogene TRBV3-2) to TRBJ2-7; D possibly corresponds to TRBD1 (5 bases). The CDR3 extends over 13 amino acids. Between the trimmed V and J ends, which lost 8 bases and 3 bases, there was a span of 14 bases. Germline V gene lookup returns CDR1 LGHDT and CDR2 YNNKEL (reference sequence). CDR3 loop: CASGWGEDYEQYF. The CDR3 nucleotides are TGTGCCAGCGGATGGGGCGAAGACTACGAGCAGTACTTC.

The rearrangement uses TRBV20-1 and TRBJ2-7, with unresolved D. Trimming pared 6 bases from V and 0 bases from J, leaving 6 bases between. Germline loops: CDR1 DFQATT, CDR2 SNEGSKA (reference sequence). The CDR3 runs to 11 residues. CDR3 region: CSAGSSYEQYF. DNA for the CDR3: TGCAGTGCAGGCTCCTCCTACGAGCAGTACTTC.

The rearrangement uses TRBV7-2 and TRBJ1-5; D is undetermined. Trimming cost V 2 bases and J 0 bases, with 14 bases left between them. There are 17 residues in the CDR3. Germline CDR1 SGHTA, CDR2 FQGNSA. The CDR3 loop reads CASSLLGSGNSNQPQHF. The CDR3 bases are TGTGCCAGCAGCTTATTAGGGTCGGGGAATAGCAATCAGCCCCAGCATTTT.

The chain has TRBV6-5 and TRBJ2-7, with D maybe TRBD2 (7 bases). The CDR3 is 14 residues long. V was pared by 6 bases and J by 3 bases, with 15 bases between. Germline V CDR1 and CDR2: MNHEY, SVGAGI. The CDR3 reads CASREEGGVYEQYF. In DNA form, the CDR3 reads TGTGCCAGCAGGGAGGAGGGGGGGGTCTACGAGCAGTACTTC.

The chain combines TRBV5-1 with TRBJ2-1; D not resolved. The CDR3 has 13 amino acids. From germline, CDR1 is SGHRS and CDR2 YFSETQ. V dropped 4 bases and J dropped 4 bases, with 9 bases sitting between them. Written as DNA, the CDR3 is TGCGCCAGCAGCGCCGACCAGTACAATGAGCAGTTCTTC. It is translated as CASSADQYNEQFF. Full variable domain (missing parts from reference TRBV5-1 and TRBJ2-1): KAGVTQTPRYLIKTRGQQVTLSCSPISGHRSVSWYQQTPGQGLQFLFEYFSETQRNKGNFPGRFSGRQFSNSRSEMNVSTLELGDSALYLCASSADQYNEQFFGPGTRLTVL.

The J gene is TRBJ2-7, the V gene TRBV30, with D maybe TRBD2 (8 bases). The V end lost 1 base, the J end lost 3 bases, and 13 bases lay between the germline ends. CDR3 size: 14 residues. Germline-derived CDR1 and CDR2 are GTSNPN and SVGIG (reference sequence). CDR3 nucleotide sequence: TGTGCCTGGAGTGGACAGGGACTAGTCTACGAGCAGTACTTC. Protein product: CAWSGQGLVYEQYF.

The V call is TRBV2, the J call TRBJ1-1; D is unclear. Germline lookup yields CDR1 SNHLY and CDR2 FYNNEI. The V and J ends lost 6 bases and 6 bases respectively, with 8 bases between them. The CDR3 is made up of 11 amino acids. CDR3 region: CASRRGAEAFF. The CDR3 coding sequence is TGTGCCAGCAGACGCGGAGCTGAAGCTTTCTTT.

This chain uses TRBV4-3 with TRBJ1-6; TRBD1 is a possible D gene (5 bases). The ends were cut back, 0 bases at V and 9 bases at J, with 9 bases in the middle. The CDR3 consists of 14 residues. CDR1 is LGHNA and CDR2 is YSLEER in the germline V gene. The CDR3 spells CASSQEVGTSPLHF. In DNA form, the CDR3 reads TGCGCCAGCAGCCAAGAAGTGGGGACTTCACCCCTCCACTTT.

This chain uses TRBV28 with TRBJ2-1, with 12 bases fitting TRBD2. This CDR3 spans 14 amino acids. V lost 6 bases, J lost 5 bases, and 2 bases stayed unmatched. Germline V gene lookup returns CDR1 MDHEN and CDR2 SYDVKM. CDR3 residues: CASRLAGGNNEQFF. The CDR3, as DNA: TGTGCCAGCAGACTAGCGGGAGGAAACAATGAGCAGTTCTTC.